The clone carrying this T cell receptor beta chain has only a few counts. Its antigen is undetermined. CDR3 size: 14 residues. Per the germline V gene, CDR1 is LGHNA and CDR2 is YSLEER. Between the trimmed V and J ends, which lost 4 bases and 0 bases, there was a span of 7 bases. MiXCR was run by TCRdb on the RT-PCR reads, yielding one entry per CDR3 protein. The sample records 750,000 to 850,000 distinct CDR3 sequences, around a sixth being singletons. The data are from a study of response to subunit inactivated influenza vaccine. Study-wide findings and caveats: Few additional T cells are recruited per seasonal influenza vaccination, authors suggested.

The rearrangement joins TRBV4-3 to TRBJ1-5; no reliable D call. This sample comprised PBMCs from blood, obtained roughly 5 days after vaccination. This TCR came from a man in his fifties or sixties who received an inactivated influenza vaccine. CDR3 region: CASSPEISNQPQHF. The DNA for the CDR3 is TGCGCCAGCAGCCCTGAAATTAGCAATCAGCCCCAGCATTTT.